This is a list of T cell receptor beta chains from one sample in a study of naive and memory T cell subsets. TCRdb processed the 5' RACE reads anew with MiXCR; each CDR3 protein has one entry. There are tens of thousands of distinct CDR3 sequences in the sample; approximately 4.5% occur only once, and about 0.8% lies in the top ten. Receptor source: a female donor in good health. Both conserved end residues are part of each CDR3.

length: 14
V: TRBV27
CDR3: CASSDIDPDNEQFF

length: 12
V: TRBV29-1
CDR3: CSVREGSDEQYF

length: 11
V: TRBV29-1
CDR3: CSVGGQQTQYF

length: 15
V: TRBV5-8
CDR3: CASSSKWGNTDTQYF

length: 13
V: TRBV7-9
CDR3: CASSPDRAKTQYF

length: 14
V: TRBV19
CDR3: CASIRGTSTDEQFF

length: 18
V: TRBV28
CDR3: CASSLVFGWELSGNTIYF

length: 18
V: TRBV15
CDR3: CATSRGADRGSGANVLTF

length: 15
V: TRBV5-1
CDR3: CASSLATGPTPEAFF

length: 18
V: TRBV20-1
CDR3: CSARDTSGNSLGSYEQYF

length: 19
V: TRBV9
CDR3: CASSVGQGLAGVAQETQYF

length: 15
V: TRBV9
CDR3: CASSSGSSYNSPLHF

length: 14
V: TRBV27
CDR3: CASRTGTNSYEQYF

length: 15
V: TRBV20-1
CDR3: CSARDQTGRTDTQYF

length: 14
V: TRBV27
CDR3: CASRARVFEETQYF

length: 15
V: TRBV29-1
CDR3: CSVKDGTWGYNEQFF

length: 14
V: TRBV5-6
CDR3: CASSLRRGIYGYTF